Sequencing of this T cell receptor beta chain was carried out in a study of Ad26.COV2.S vaccination and SARS-CoV-2 variants listed by TCRdb under 2021. For the wider study: Vaccine-arm donors were drawn from COV1001, a multicentre, randomized, double-blind, placebo-controlled phase I-IIa trial of Ad26.COV2.S in healthy adults. Ad26.COV2.S was administered intramuscularly at 5 x 10^10 or 1 x 10^11 viral particles, either as a single shot or as two shots given 56 days apart. The specificity and breadth of SARS-CoV-2-reactive T cell receptors after Ad26.COV2.S vaccination were assessed by TCRbeta repertoire sequencing. The TCR-sequenced set comprised around 30 samples: some 19 Ad26.COV2.S vaccine recipients, 5 placebo recipients and 8 SARS-CoV-2 convalescent individuals. Trial participants were randomized into five groups of five: low-dose or high-dose Ad26.COV2.S given once or twice, or placebo on both occasions. Blinding of investigators to trial group allocation was maintained during experiments and outcome assessment. The full study reports these points: According to the authors, total T cell responses may have been underestimated by the TCR breadth and depth analyses. Higher spike-specific TCR breadth was observed in Ad26.COV2.S recipients than in placebo recipients (P = 0.0014). Comparing responses between vaccine doses or regimens was not something the study was powered to do. Vaccine and placebo recipients had comparable non-spike TCR breadth, which fits with the vaccine containing only spike. After vaccination, substantial breadth of spike-specific CD8+ and CD4+ T cell responses was reported.

The immunoSEQ Assay was used to sequence TCRbeta CDR3 regions. After extraction, genomic DNA underwent amplification by bias-controlled multiplex PCR, followed by high-throughput sequencing. Turning to the authors' computational methods: To quantify the absolute abundance of every unique TCRbeta CDR3 region, sequences were collapsed and filtered. T cell fraction was estimated by normalization of TCRbeta template counts to usable DNA, with usable DNA being measured through amplification of reference genes present in all nucleated cells. Repertoire TCRs were annotated as SARS-CoV-2-specific when V gene, CDR3 amino acid sequence and J gene were exactly matched to a known reactive TCR set. MIRA supplied the reference SARS-CoV-2 TCR set, which was filtered for enrichment in COVID-19-positive ImmuneCODE repertoires so that public or cross-reactive TCRs were removed. Using the MIRA antigens, annotated TCRs were further analysed by specific ORF or by position within an ORF. Breadth was defined as the number of annotated unique rearrangements divided by the total number of unique productive rearrangements, and depth was defined as the summed frequency of the annotated unique rearrangements. TCR breadth was compared between groups using two-sided Wilcoxon rank-sum tests. The clones in this table, taken by TCRdb from immuneACCESS, are in-frame only. Not every clone is retained; where verified, under half of the shortfall comes from an unresolved V gene, and the cause of the rest is unknown. V, J and clone size are taken as reported in that table, and D and trimming were inferred from the DNA itself. The sample yields hundreds of thousands of clones; 80% to 90% were counted once. Jointly, the top ten make up around 1.4% of the sample.

Concerning this clone itself: Its antigen specificity is not known. There are no base qualities to consult, and no much larger clone falls within one base.

Taken from cysteine to phenylalanine, the CDR3 has 15 residues. Only the CDR3 DNA is retained, 45 bases long and in frame from the first base. V is shortened by 3 bases, J by 7 bases, and the region joining them spans 16 bases. Reading the germline V gene gives CDR1 KGHSH and CDR2 LQKENI. The sample's treatment or condition label is to be understood as: around 19 received Ad26.COV2.S at low or high dose, single or two shots; roughly five received placebo; per-sample allocation not given. Repertoires of vaccine and placebo recipients were sequenced from samples taken on day 63 after the first injection. Cohort 1b enrolled around 23 adults aged 18-55 years at a single site in Boston, USA, between 29 July and 7 August 2020. As a vaccine, Ad26.COV2.S was a replication-incompetent adenovirus type 26 vector that expressed a prefusion-stabilized SARS-CoV-2 spike protein derived from the original Wuhan strain.

The clonotype originates from a person between 18 and 59 years old who received the Ad26.COV2.S COVID-19 vaccine or a placebo. The source was peripheral blood, collected in a trial of Ad26.COV2.S vaccine versus placebo. Recombination linked TRBV18 to TRBJ2-1, with TRBD2 as a weak D call on 5 bases. The DNA sequence is as follows: TGTGCCAGCTCACCCCGGCAGGTCCCGGGAAATGAGCAGTTCTTC. Its protein product is CASSPRQVPGNEQFF.